This T cell receptor beta chain was found in a study of blood T cell repertoires in COVID-19. Study-level information: Specimens from acute and convalescent COVID-19 originated in the United States, Italy and Spain.

Losses at the gene ends were 3 bases for V and 5 bases for J; bases not matched to a gene: 5. CDR3 length: 15 amino acids. Germline-derived CDR1 and CDR2 are MNHEY and SMNVEV (reference sequence). Profiled with immunoSEQ multiplex PCR; TCRdb holds only in-frame clones, not every one. The data hold about 280,000 clones, with 70% to 90% observed a single time. Input material: peripheral blood. This receptor was identified in a woman between 65 and 79 years old with acute or convalescent COVID-19. The chain has TRBV27 and TRBJ2-1; 9 positions agree with TRBD2. CDR3 DNA: TGTGCCAGCAGTTTCGGGCTAGCGGGGAACAATGAGCAGTTCTTC. This gives the protein CASSFGLAGNNEQFF.